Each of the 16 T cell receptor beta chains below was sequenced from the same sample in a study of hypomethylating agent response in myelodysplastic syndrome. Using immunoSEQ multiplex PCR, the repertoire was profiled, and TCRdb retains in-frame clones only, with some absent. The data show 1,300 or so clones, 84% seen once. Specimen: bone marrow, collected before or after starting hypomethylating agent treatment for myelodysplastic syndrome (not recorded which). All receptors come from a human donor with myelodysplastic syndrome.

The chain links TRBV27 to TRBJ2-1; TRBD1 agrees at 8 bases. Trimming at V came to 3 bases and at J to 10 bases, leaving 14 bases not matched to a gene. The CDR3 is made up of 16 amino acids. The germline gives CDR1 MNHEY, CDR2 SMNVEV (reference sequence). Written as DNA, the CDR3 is TGTGCCAGCAGTTTTTACCCAGGACAGGGCAGCGGCGAGCAGTTCTTC. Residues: CASSFYPGQGSGEQFF.

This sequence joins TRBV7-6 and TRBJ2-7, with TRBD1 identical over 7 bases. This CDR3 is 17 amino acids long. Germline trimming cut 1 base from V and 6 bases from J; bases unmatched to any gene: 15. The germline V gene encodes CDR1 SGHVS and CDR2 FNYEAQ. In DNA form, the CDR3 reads TGTGCCAGCAGCTTAGTCGGGGACCGCTGGGCAGGGGGCGAGCAGTACTTC. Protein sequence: CASSLVGDRWAGGEQYF.

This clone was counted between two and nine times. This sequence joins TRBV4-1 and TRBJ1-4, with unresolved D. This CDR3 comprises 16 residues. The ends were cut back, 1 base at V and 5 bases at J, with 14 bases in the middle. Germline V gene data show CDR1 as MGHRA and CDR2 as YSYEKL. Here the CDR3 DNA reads TGCGCCAGCAGCCAAGTTGATCTGGTCCTGAATGAAAAACTGTTTTTT. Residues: CASSQVDLVLNEKLFF.

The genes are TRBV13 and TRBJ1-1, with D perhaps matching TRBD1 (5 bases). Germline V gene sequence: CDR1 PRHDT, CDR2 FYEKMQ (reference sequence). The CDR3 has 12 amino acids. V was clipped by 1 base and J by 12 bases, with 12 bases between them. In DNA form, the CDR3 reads TGTGCCAGCAGCTTAGCTCCCAGGGAGACTTTCTTT. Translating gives CASSLAPRETFF.

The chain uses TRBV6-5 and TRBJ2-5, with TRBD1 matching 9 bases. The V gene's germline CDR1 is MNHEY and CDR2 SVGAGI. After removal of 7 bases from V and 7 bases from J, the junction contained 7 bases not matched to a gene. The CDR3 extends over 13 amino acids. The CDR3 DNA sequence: TGTGCCAGCACTCGGACAGGGGCCGGGACCCAGTACTTC. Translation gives CASTRTGAGTQYF.

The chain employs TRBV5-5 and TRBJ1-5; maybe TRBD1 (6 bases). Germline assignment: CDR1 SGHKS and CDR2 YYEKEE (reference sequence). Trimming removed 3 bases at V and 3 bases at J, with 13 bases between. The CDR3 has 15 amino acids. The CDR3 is CASSSSPGANQPQHF. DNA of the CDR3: TGTGCCAGCAGCTCGTCCCCAGGGGCCAATCAGCCCCAGCATTTT.

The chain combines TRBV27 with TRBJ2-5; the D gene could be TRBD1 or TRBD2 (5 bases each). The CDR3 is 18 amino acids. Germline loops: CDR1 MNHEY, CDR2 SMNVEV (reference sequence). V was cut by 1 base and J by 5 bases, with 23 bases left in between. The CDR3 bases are TGTGCCAGCAGTTTATATCAGCCGGTACAGGTGCCGGGGGAGACCCAGTACTTC. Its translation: CASSLYQPVQVPGETQYF.

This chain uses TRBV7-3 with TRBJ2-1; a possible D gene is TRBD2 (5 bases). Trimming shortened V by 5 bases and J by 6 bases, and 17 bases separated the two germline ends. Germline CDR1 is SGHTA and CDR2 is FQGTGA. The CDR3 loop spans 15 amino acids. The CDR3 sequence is CASSPEGFPGNEQFF. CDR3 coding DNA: TGTGCCAGCAGCCCCGAGGGTTTCCCGGGCAATGAGCAGTTCTTC.

CDR3 protein: CASSPQGNSETQYF. The CDR3 DNA is TGTGCCAGCAGCCCCCAGGGGAATTCGGAGACCCAGTACTTC. V and J are TRBV7-3 and TRBJ2-5; possible D gene TRBD1, 6 bases. The CDR3 loop spans 14 amino acids. The germline gives CDR1 SGHTA, CDR2 FQGTGA. V was trimmed by 5 bases and J by 5 bases, leaving 15 bases between them.

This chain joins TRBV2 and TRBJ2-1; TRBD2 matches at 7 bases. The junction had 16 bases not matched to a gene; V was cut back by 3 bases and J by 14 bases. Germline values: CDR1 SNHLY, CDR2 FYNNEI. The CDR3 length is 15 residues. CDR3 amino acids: CASSDRADALGGKFF. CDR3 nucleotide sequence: TGTGCCAGCAGTGACCGAGCGGACGCCCTCGGGGGGAAGTTCTTC.

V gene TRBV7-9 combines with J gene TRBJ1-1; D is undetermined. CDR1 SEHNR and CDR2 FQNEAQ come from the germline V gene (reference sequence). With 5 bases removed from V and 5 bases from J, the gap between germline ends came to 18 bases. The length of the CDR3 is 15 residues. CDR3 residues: CASSPAGGTGTEAFF. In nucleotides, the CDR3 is TGTGCCAGCAGCCCAGCAGGAGGTACGGGAACTGAAGCTTTCTTT.

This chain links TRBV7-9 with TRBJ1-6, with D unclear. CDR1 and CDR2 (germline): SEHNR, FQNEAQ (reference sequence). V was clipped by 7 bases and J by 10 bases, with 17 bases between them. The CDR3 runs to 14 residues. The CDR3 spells CASTLGGLASPLHF. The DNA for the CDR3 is TGTGCCAGCACCCTTGGAGGGTTGGCGTCACCCCTCCACTTT.

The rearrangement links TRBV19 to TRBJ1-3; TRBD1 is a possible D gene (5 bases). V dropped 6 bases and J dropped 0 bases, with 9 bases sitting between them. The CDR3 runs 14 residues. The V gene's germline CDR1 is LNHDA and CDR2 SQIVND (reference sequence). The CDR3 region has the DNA TGTGCCAGTAGCGTCAGGGTCTCTGGAAACACCATATATTTT. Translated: CASSVRVSGNTIYF.

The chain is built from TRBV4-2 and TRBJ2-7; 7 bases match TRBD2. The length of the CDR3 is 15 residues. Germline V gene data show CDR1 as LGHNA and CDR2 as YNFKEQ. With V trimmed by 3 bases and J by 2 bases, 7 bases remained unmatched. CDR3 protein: CASSHGLADTYEQYF. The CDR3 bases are TGTGCCAGCAGCCACGGTCTAGCGGATACCTACGAGCAGTACTTC.

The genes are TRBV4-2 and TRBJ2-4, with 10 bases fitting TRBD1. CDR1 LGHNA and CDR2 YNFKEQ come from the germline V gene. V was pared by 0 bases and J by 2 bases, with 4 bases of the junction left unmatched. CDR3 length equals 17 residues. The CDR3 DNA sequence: TGTGCCAGCAGCCAAGAAAGGACAGGGGGAACCAAAAACATTCAGTACTTC. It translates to CASSQERTGGTKNIQYF.

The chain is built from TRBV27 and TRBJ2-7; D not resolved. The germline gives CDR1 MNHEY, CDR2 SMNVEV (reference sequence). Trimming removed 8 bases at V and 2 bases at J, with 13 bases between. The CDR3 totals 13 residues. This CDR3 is CASSRIGPYEQYF. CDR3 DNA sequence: TGTGCCAGCTCACGAATAGGCCCCTACGAGCAGTACTTC.